A selection of T cell receptor beta chains follows, all from one sample in a study of Ad26.COV2.S vaccination and SARS-CoV-2 variants. Generated by immunoSEQ multiplex PCR, the TCRdb table keeps only in-frame clones and is missing some. The data show about 370,000 clones, about 89% seen once. The specimen was peripheral blood, collected in a trial of Ad26.COV2.S vaccine versus placebo. These receptors all stem from a person between 18 and 60 years old who received the Ad26.COV2.S COVID-19 vaccine or a placebo. CDR3s include the opening cysteine and the closing phenylalanine or tryptophan.

V	J	CDR3
TRBV6-5	TRBJ1-1	CASRSRWDTEAFF
TRBV6-5	TRBJ1-1	CASSHLGAAFF
TRBV5-4	TRBJ2-1	CASSLELVAYNEQFF
TRBV6-1	TRBJ2-7	CASSAGQWKSSYEQYF
TRBV7-7	TRBJ1-2	CASSLAPDRLYGYTF
TRBV4-2	TRBJ2-3	CASSQEVRQGITTDTQYF
TRBV27	TRBJ2-2	CASSSGRRANTGELFF
TRBV28	TRBJ2-1	CASSLSARLTYNEQFF
TRBV5-1	TRBJ2-6	CASSWAVANVLTF
TRBV19	TRBJ1-4	CASYSNKINEKLFF
TRBV9	TRBJ2-1	CASSPPLASGNEQFF
TRBV6-6	TRBJ2-7	CASTNKTSGSAYEQYF
TRBV28	TRBJ1-4	CASSMWTGGDEKLFF
TRBV9	TRBJ1-4	CASGTGGSNEKLFF
TRBV19	TRBJ1-3	CASSDRHSGNTIYF
TRBV27	TRBJ2-2	CASRDAGAGELFF
TRBV14	TRBJ1-2	CASSLGQANYGYTF
TRBV5-4	TRBJ2-7	CASSLSMADEQYF
TRBV10-3	TRBJ1-4	CAISEPGQNEKLFF
TRBV6-5	TRBJ1-5	CASSRGRGNQPQHF
TRBV19	TRBJ2-1	CASSMRQVLDNEQFF
TRBV7-6	TRBJ2-7	CASSSLDSEAYEQYF
TRBV7-9	TRBJ2-1	CAPTWPGLAGVGEQFF
TRBV3-1/TRBV3-2	TRBJ2-7	CASSQGNSYEQYF
TRBV18	TRBJ2-2	CASSPGRGNGELFF
TRBV7-2	TRBJ1-5	CASSSGQVWNQPQHF
TRBV4-1	TRBJ2-1	CASSPILAINEQFF
TRBV28	TRBJ1-1	CASGRGGTEAFF
TRBV4-3	TRBJ2-5	CASSQDNGPRYPQYF
TRBV28	TRBJ2-4	CASSLRATTIRLAKNIQYF
TRBV11-3	TRBJ1-1	CASSLGVGTEAFF
TRBV5-6	TRBJ1-5	CASSPYHAGASNQPQHF
TRBV5-4	TRBJ2-1	CASSFPGLAGVSNEQFF
TRBV2	TRBJ2-7	CASSEVASGLGEQYF
TRBV28	TRBJ2-3	CASSPWTSGSSDTQYF
TRBV21-1	TRBJ2-7	CASSKVKWGQGPDEQYF
TRBV21-1	TRBJ2-7	CASSNLYAGGPTPYEQYF
TRBV28	TRBJ1-2	CASRGGWDRGYTF
TRBV19	TRBJ1-6	CASSMGDRIISPLHF
TRBV19	TRBJ1-5	CASSIVLGGYYQPQHF
TRBV20-1	TRBJ1-4	CSASGGQGEEKLFF
TRBV6-5	TRBJ1-1	CASSYDRPNTEAFF